A single sample is the source of the 30 T cell receptor beta chains below, sequenced in a study of radiotherapy plus CTLA-4 blockade in lung cancer. Sequencing was performed with immunoSEQ multiplex PCR; in TCRdb, only in-frame clones are kept and a portion is missing. The top ten clones hold 7% to 7.5% of a sample with 55,000 to 80,000 clones, roughly 80% of them seen once. Specimen: peripheral blood, collected from a patient treated with radiotherapy plus ipilimumab. Receptors originate from a human donor with non-small cell lung cancer who had a complete response to radiotherapy plus ipilimumab.

V usage is TRBV30 and J usage is TRBJ1-3; 9 bases are a match to TRBD1. This CDR3 is built from 15 residues. Germline V gives CDR1 GTSNPN, CDR2 SVGIG (reference sequence). J gave up 5 bases and V 4 bases, and 9 bases lay outside the gene matches. CDR3 bases: TGTGCCTGGAACCCGGGACAGGGATTTAGAAACACCATATATTTT. Protein product: CAWNPGQGFRNTIYF.

Comment on this clone: The junction does not match germline at one end; this may be a read error. The chain is built from TRBV13 and TRBJ1-1; D gene unclear. This CDR3 comprises 15 residues. Germline lookup yields CDR1 PRHDT and CDR2 FYEKMQ (reference sequence). The DNA of the CDR3 is TGCGCCAGCAGCTCCGCCGACGGTACGAACACTGAAGCTTTCTTT. Encoded protein: CASSSADGTNTEAFF.

The chain joins TRBV6-5 to TRBJ1-5; 8 positions match TRBD1. J lost 4 bases, V lost 6 bases, and 5 bases had no gene match. CDR1 and CDR2 (germline): MNHEY, SVGAGI. This CDR3 has 14 amino acids. The CDR3 DNA sequence: TGTGCCAGCAGCCCCGGGACAGGTAATCAGCCCCAGCATTTT. This sequence encodes CASSPGTGNQPQHF.

The J gene is TRBJ1-2, the V gene TRBV18, with TRBD1 as a possible D gene (5 bases). CDR3 size: 14 residues. V gave up 4 bases and J gave up 0 bases, with 9 bases separating them. Per the germline V gene, CDR1 is KGHSH and CDR2 is LQKENI. DNA of the CDR3: TGTGCCAGCTCACAGGACATTTCTAACTATGGCTACACCTTC. Protein: CASSQDISNYGYTF. Full variable domain (missing parts from reference TRBV18 and TRBJ1-2): NAGVMQNPRHLVRRRGQEARLRCSPMKGHSHVYWYRQLPEEGLKFMVYLQKENIIDESGMPKERFSAEFPKEGPSILRIQQVVRGDSAAYFCASSQDISNYGYTFGSGTRLTVV.

V is TRBV19 and J is TRBJ2-2; D perhaps matches TRBD1 (6 bases). V lost 6 bases and J lost 7, with 18 bases in between. The CDR3 is 15 amino acids. Germline values: CDR1 LNHDA, CDR2 SQIVND (reference sequence). CDR3 residues: CASSKTTGSGGELFF. For the CDR3, the DNA is TGTGCCAGTAGCAAGACAACAGGGTCGGGCGGGGAGCTGTTTTTT.

This clone was detected once. The chain is built from TRBV2 and TRBJ2-2; D call uncertain. V lost 6 bases, J lost 6 bases, and 5 bases lay in between. CDR1 SNHLY and CDR2 FYNNEI come from the germline V gene. CDR3 size: 11 residues. CDR3 nucleotides: TGTGCCAGCAGATCCGCCGGGGAGCTGTTTTTT. Its translation is CASRSAGELFF.

This clone occurred a few times. The V and J genes are TRBV6-1 and TRBJ2-1, with 13 bases lining up with TRBD2. CDR3 length equals 19 residues. With V trimmed by 4 bases and J by 0 bases, 9 bases remained unmatched. Looked up from germline, CDR1 is MNHNS and CDR2 is SASEGT. The CDR3, as DNA: TGTGCCAGCAGTGGCGGACTAGCGGGAGTCATGAGCTCCTACAATGAGCAGTTCTTC. Translation: CASSGGLAGVMSSYNEQFF.

The chain joins TRBV6-4 to TRBJ2-7; TRBD2 matches at 7 bases. V shed 6 bases, J shed 5 bases, and the junction held 16 bases outside the gene matches. Germline loops: CDR1 MRHNA, CDR2 SNTAGT. The CDR3 extends over 16 amino acids. This CDR3 reads CASSWAGAPKKDEQYV. The CDR3 DNA is TGTGCCAGCAGCTGGGCGGGAGCCCCAAAAAAAGACGAGCAGTACGTC.

The chain links TRBV25-1 to TRBJ1-1; D perhaps matches TRBD1 (5 bases). The germline CDR1 and CDR2 sequences are MGHDK and SYGVNS. The CDR3 is made up of 15 amino acids. Trimming removed 1 base at V and 6 bases at J, with 15 bases between. The CDR3 DNA reads TGTGCCAGCAGTGAATTGCGTCAGGGCCCGTCTGAAGCTTTCTTT. Protein product: CASSELRQGPSEAFF.

The chain couples TRBV10-3 to TRBJ2-1; 10 positions agree with TRBD2. Trimming took 8 bases from V and 5 from J; bases not matched to a gene: 3. Germline V CDR1 and CDR2: ENHRY, SYGVKD. CDR3 size: 13 residues. The CDR3 here is CAIGGLAHNEQFF. In nucleotides, the CDR3 is TGTGCCATCGGGGGACTAGCGCACAATGAGCAGTTCTTC.

The chain joins TRBV9 to TRBJ2-1; a weak D match, TRBD1 (5 bases). The ends were cut back, 5 bases at V and 3 bases at J, with 15 bases in the middle. Per germline, CDR1 SGDLS and CDR2 YYNGEE. This CDR3 spans 15 amino acids. CDR3 region: CASSSQGLVYNEQFF. CDR3 DNA: TGTGCCAGCAGTTCTCAGGGCCTCGTCTACAATGAGCAGTTCTTC.

This rearrangement joins TRBV19 to TRBJ2-7, with D possibly matching TRBD2 (5 bases). V was trimmed by 4 bases and J by 7 bases, leaving 17 bases between them. The V gene's germline CDR1 is LNHDA and CDR2 SQIVND (reference sequence). CDR3 length: 14 residues. The CDR3 reads CASSTGLNTGEQYV. CDR3 nucleotide sequence: TGTGCCAGTAGTACCGGGCTTAATACGGGGGAGCAGTACGTC.

The chain links TRBV18 to TRBJ2-3; 8 bases align to TRBD1. The CDR3 contains 15 residues. After removal of 2 bases from V and 6 bases from J, the junction contained 7 bases not matched to a gene. Germline lookup yields CDR1 KGHSH and CDR2 LQKENI. CDR3 amino acids: CASSPDYGQGDTQYF. CDR3 nucleotide sequence: TGTGCCAGCTCACCAGACTACGGACAGGGCGATACGCAGTATTTT.

V is TRBV4-3 and J is TRBJ1-1, with D uncertain. The V end lost 2 bases, the J end lost 7 bases, and 14 bases lay between the germline ends. CDR3 length: 14 residues. The germline gives CDR1 LGHNA, CDR2 YSLEER. The CDR3 is CASSQLTVPYEAFF. As DNA, the CDR3 is TGCGCCAGCAGCCAACTGACCGTTCCCTATGAAGCTTTCTTT.

The J gene is TRBJ2-5, the V gene TRBV2; 8 nucleotides line up with TRBD2. The CDR3 totals 14 residues. Germline V lookup: CDR1 SNHLY, CDR2 FYNNEI. Unmatched junction bases numbered 4, after V lost 4 bases and J lost 3 bases. CDR3 residues: CASSGVAGKETQYF. The CDR3, as DNA: TGTGCCAGCAGTGGAGTAGCGGGGAAAGAGACCCAGTACTTC.

The gene calls are TRBV10-1 and TRBJ2-3; D possibly corresponds to TRBD2 (6 bases). Germline-derived CDR1 and CDR2 are WNHNN and SYGVQD (reference sequence). This CDR3 comprises 13 residues. Trimming took off 2 bases at V and 12 bases at J, with 15 bases between the two ends. The CDR3 here is CASSERETGVQYF. In nucleotides, the CDR3 is TGCGCCAGCAGTGAGAGGGAAACGGGAGTTCAGTATTTT.

V usage is TRBV6-1 and J usage is TRBJ1-5; possibly TRBD1 for D (6 bases). The length of the CDR3 is 13 residues. V was cut by 10 bases and J by 7 bases, with 17 bases left in between. From germline, CDR1 is MNHNS and CDR2 SASEGT. The DNA of the CDR3 is TGTGCCACCGCCCCTGCCAGGGGCCAGCCCCAGCATTTT. This translates into CATAPARGQPQHF.

This clone has a handful of counts. The chain has TRBV7-6 and TRBJ1-4; TRBD1 might be the D (5 bases). Germline loops: CDR1 SGHVS, CDR2 FNYEAQ. The CDR3 totals 14 residues. Trimming took off 5 bases at V and 7 bases at J, with 14 bases between the two ends. The CDR3 sequence: CASSQGTRSEKLFF. For the CDR3, the DNA is TGTGCCAGCAGCCAAGGGACCCGAAGTGAAAAACTGTTTTTT.

This chain connects TRBV7-2 to TRBJ2-7, with TRBD1 identical over 8 bases. The germline V gene encodes CDR1 SGHTA and CDR2 FQGNSA. V trimming: 1 base; J trimming: 4 bases; junction bases outside the gene matches: 3. The CDR3 extends over 14 amino acids. The CDR3 DNA is TGTGCCAGCAGCTTAGATCAGGGGGCTTACGAGCAGTACGTC. Translating it yields CASSLDQGAYEQYV.

CDR3 DNA: TGTGCCAGCTCACCAGAACTGGGCTCCTACAATGAGCAGTTCTTC. Translating it yields CASSPELGSYNEQFF. V is TRBV18 and J is TRBJ2-1, with D unresolved. CDR3 length: 15 residues. From germline, CDR1 is KGHSH and CDR2 LQKENI. Deletions cut 2 bases from V and 0 bases from J, with 8 bases between.

In its sample, this clone was seen a few times. This sequence joins TRBV30 and TRBJ1-5; D is uncertain. Per the germline V gene, CDR1 is GTSNPN and CDR2 is SVGIG (reference sequence). The CDR3 is 13 residues long. V gave up 3 bases and J gave up 0 bases, with 6 bases separating them. The CDR3 DNA is TGTGCCTGGAGCCAGTATAGCAATCAGCCCCAGCATTTT. It translates to CAWSQYSNQPQHF.

This clone was seen a single time. This chain links TRBV7-6 with TRBJ1-1, with D hard to call. Trimming left V 5 bases short and J 1 base short, with 8 bases between. Germline CDR1 and CDR2: SGHVS and FNYEAQ. The CDR3 totals 13 residues. The CDR3 region has the DNA TGTGCCAGCAGCCCTCAGGAGAACACTGAAGCTTTCTTT. This sequence encodes CASSPQENTEAFF.

This clone was counted a few times. The chain is built from TRBV19 and TRBJ1-2; D is undetermined. The CDR3 is 16 amino acids. V lost 7 bases and J 2 bases, leaving 20 bases between the germline ends. Per the germline V gene, CDR1 is LNHDA and CDR2 is SQIVND (reference sequence). This chain's CDR3 is CASTPKAWTSNYGYTF. For the CDR3, the DNA is TGTGCCAGTACCCCTAAAGCTTGGACCTCCAACTATGGCTACACCTTC.

This chain joins TRBV7-2 and TRBJ2-1, with D perhaps TRBD1 (5 bases). Germline CDR1 is SGHTA and CDR2 is FQGNSA. This CDR3 has 15 residues. V lost 5 bases and J lost 1, with 12 bases in between. The CDR3 coding sequence is TGTGCCAGCAGCAAGGGGTTGGGGTCCTACAATGAGCAGTTCTTC. Residues: CASSKGLGSYNEQFF.

The V call is TRBV9, the J call TRBJ2-3; 14 positions agree with TRBD2. In germline, CDR1 is SGDLS, CDR2 YYNGEE. V trimming: 0 bases; J trimming: 2 bases; junction bases outside the gene matches: 5. The CDR3 runs to 18 residues. The chain's CDR3 is CASSVGGTSGSYTDTQYF. DNA for the CDR3: TGTGCCAGCAGCGTAGGGGGGACTAGCGGGAGCTACACAGATACGCAGTATTTT.

The chain is built from TRBV4-1 and TRBJ1-6; TRBD1 agrees at 7 bases. Per germline, CDR1 MGHRA and CDR2 YSYEKL. The V and J ends lost 4 bases and 7 bases, in that order; junction bases with no gene match: 7. The CDR3 runs to 15 residues. In nucleotides, the CDR3 is TGCGCCAGCAGCCGAACAGGGGATGCGAATTCACCCCTCCACTTT. Protein: CASSRTGDANSPLHF.

The V gene is TRBV27, the J gene TRBJ1-1; D gene unclear. V was trimmed by 1 base and J by 11 bases, leaving 17 bases between them. The CDR3 totals 14 residues. Germline loops: CDR1 MNHEY, CDR2 SMNVEV (reference sequence). The DNA of the CDR3 is TGTGCCAGCAGTTTATTGGATTATCCCACGAAGGCTTTCTTT. It is translated as CASSLLDYPTKAFF.

The chain has TRBV15 and TRBJ2-2, with a possible D match to TRBD2 (6 bases). The germline gives CDR1 LNHNV, CDR2 YYDKDF (reference sequence). This CDR3 is built from 17 residues. Trimming removed 0 bases from V and 5 bases from J, with 16 bases in between. CDR3 in DNA: TGTGCCACCAGCAGAGATGGGGTTCAGGGAGGAACCGGGGAGCTGTTTTTT. As protein: CATSRDGVQGGTGELFF.

V is TRBV7-2 and J is TRBJ1-2; the D gene is possibly TRBD1 (5 bases). CDR3 length equals 14 residues. V gave up 1 base and J gave up 3 bases, with 9 bases separating them. The V gene's germline CDR1 is SGHTA and CDR2 FQGNSA. The CDR3 region has the DNA TGTGCCAGCAGCTTAGGCGACAGCCACTATGGCTACACCTTC. Its translation: CASSLGDSHYGYTF.

The chain has TRBV6-5 and TRBJ2-2; 7 bases line up with TRBD1. Germline V gene lookup returns CDR1 MNHEY and CDR2 SVGAGI. This CDR3 region has 13 residues. J lost 6 bases, V lost 5 bases, and 3 bases had no gene match. The CDR3 DNA sequence: TGTGCCAGCAGTAGACAGGGCGCCGGGGAGCTGTTTTTT. As protein: CASSRQGAGELFF.